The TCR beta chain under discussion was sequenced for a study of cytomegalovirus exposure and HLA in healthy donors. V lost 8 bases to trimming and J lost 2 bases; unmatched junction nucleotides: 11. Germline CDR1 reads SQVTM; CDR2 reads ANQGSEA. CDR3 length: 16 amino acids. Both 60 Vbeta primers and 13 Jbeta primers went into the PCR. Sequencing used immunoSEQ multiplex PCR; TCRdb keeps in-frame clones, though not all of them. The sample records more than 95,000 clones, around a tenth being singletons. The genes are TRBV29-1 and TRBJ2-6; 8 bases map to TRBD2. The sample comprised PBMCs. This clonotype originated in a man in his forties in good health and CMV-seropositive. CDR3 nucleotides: TGCAGCACCTCCGGGAGGGGATCGGCTGGGGCCAACGTCCTGACTTTC. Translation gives CSTSGRGSAGANVLTF.